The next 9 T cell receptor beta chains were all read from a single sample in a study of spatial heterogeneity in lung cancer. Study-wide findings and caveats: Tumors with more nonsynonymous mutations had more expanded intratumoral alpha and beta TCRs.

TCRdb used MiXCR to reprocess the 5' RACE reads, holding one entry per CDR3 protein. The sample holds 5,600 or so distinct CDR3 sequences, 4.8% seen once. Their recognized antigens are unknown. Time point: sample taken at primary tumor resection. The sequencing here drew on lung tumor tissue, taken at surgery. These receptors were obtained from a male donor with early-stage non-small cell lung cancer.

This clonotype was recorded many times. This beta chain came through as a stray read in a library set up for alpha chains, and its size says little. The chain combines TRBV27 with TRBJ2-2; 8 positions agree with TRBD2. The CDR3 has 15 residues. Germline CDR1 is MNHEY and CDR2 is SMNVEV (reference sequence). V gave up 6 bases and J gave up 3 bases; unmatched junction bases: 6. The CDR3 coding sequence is TGTGCCAGCAGCCGTAGCGGGGCTTACACCGGGGAGCTGTTTTTT. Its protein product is CASSRSGAYTGELFF.

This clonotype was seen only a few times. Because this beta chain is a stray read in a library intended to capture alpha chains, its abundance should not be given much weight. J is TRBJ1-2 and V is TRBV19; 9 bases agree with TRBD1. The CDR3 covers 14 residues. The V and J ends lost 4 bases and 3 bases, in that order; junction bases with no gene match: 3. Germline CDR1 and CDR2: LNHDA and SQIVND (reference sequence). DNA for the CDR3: TGTGCCAGTAGTACCTGGACAGGGGACTATGGCTACACCTTC. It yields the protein CASSTWTGDYGYTF.

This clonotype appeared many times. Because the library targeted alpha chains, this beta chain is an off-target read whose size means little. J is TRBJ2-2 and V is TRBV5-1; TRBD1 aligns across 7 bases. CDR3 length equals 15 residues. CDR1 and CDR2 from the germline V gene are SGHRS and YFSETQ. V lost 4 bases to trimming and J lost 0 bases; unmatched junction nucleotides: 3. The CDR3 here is CASSPDRANTGELFF. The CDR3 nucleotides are TGCGCCAGCAGCCCCGACAGGGCGAACACCGGGGAGCTGTTTTTT. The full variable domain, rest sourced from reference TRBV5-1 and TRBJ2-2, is KAGVTQTPRYLIKTRGQQVTLSCSPISGHRSVSWYQQTPGQGLQFLFEYFSETQRNKGNFPGRFSGRQFSNSRSEMNVSTLELGDSALYLCASSPDRANTGELFFGEGSRLTVL.

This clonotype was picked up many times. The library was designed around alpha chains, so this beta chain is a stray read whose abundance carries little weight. CDR3 sequence: CASGLAGGGTDTQYF. The CDR3 nucleotides read TGTGCCAGCGGGCTAGCGGGGGGCGGGACAGATACGCAGTATTTT. The chain is built from TRBV6-6 and TRBJ2-3; 11 bases are a match to TRBD2. The CDR3 consists of 15 residues. CDR1 MNHNY and CDR2 SVGAGI come from the germline V gene (reference sequence). V dropped 8 bases and J dropped 3; count of bases not matched to a gene: 7.

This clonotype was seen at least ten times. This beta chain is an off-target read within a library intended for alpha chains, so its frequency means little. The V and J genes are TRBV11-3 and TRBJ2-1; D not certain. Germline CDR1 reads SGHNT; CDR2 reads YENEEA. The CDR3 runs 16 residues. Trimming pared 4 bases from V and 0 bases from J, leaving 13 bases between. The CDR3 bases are TGTGCCAGCAGCTCCTTGGAGTTGCCCTCCTACAATGAGCAGTTCTTC. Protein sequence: CASSSLELPSYNEQFF.

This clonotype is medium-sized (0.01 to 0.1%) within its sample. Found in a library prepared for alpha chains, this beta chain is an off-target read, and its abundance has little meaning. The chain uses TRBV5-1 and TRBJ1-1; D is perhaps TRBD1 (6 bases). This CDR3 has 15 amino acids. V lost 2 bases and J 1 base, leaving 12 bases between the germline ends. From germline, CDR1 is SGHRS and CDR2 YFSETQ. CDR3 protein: CASSLLQGGNTEAFF. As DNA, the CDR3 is TGCGCCAGCAGCTTACTACAGGGCGGGAACACTGAAGCTTTCTTT.

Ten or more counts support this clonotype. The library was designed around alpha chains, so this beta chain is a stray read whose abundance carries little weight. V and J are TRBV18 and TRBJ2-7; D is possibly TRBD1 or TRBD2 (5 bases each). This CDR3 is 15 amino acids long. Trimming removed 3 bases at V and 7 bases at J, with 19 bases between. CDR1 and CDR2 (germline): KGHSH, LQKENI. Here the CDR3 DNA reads TGTGCCAGCTCACCTAGATCGAGGGAGACAGAAGAGCAGTACTTC. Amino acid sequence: CASSPRSRETEEQYF.

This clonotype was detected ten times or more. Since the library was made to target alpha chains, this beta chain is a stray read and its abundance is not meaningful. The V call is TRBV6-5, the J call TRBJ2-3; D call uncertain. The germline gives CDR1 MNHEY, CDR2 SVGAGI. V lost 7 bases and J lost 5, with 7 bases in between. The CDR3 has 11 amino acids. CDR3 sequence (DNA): TGTGCCAGCAACAAGGGAGATACGCAGTATTTT. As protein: CASNKGDTQYF.

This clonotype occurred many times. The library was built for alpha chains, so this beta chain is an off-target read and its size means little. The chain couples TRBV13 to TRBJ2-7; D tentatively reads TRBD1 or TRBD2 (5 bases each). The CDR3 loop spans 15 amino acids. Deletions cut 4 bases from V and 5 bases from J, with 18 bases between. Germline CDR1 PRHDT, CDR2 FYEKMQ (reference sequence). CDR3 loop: CASSSAGARWDEQYF. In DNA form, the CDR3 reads TGTGCCAGCAGCTCCGCCGGGGCGAGATGGGACGAGCAGTACTTC.